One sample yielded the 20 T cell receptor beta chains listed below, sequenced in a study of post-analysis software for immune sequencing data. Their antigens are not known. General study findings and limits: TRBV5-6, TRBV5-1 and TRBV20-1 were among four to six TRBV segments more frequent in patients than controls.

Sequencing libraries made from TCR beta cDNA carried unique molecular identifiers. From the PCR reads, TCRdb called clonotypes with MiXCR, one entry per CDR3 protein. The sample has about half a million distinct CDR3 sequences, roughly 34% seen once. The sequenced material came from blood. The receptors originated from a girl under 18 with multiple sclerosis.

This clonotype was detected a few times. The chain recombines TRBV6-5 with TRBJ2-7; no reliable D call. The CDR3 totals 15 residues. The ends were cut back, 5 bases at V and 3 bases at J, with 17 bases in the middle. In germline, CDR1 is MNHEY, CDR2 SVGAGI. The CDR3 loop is CASSPATMVLYEQYF. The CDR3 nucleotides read TGTGCCAGCAGTCCCGCAACCATGGTTCTCTACGAGCAGTACTTC.

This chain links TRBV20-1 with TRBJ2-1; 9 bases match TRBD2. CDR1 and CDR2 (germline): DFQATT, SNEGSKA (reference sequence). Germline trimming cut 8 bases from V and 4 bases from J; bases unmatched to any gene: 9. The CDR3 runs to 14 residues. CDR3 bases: TGCAGTCCCCATGGGGCGGGGGGGTACAATGAGCAGTTCTTC. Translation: CSPHGAGGYNEQFF.

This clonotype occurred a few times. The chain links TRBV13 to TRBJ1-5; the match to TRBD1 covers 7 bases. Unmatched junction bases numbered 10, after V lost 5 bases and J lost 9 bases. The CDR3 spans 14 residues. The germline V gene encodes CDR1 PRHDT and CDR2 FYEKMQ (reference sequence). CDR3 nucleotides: TGTGCCAGCAGCCAACGACAGGGTCGAGGGCCCCAGCATTTT. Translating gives CASSQRQGRGPQHF.

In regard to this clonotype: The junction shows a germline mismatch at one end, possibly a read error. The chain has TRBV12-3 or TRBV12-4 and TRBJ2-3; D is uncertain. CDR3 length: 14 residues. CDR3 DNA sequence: TGTGCCAGCAGCTATGGGGTCAGCGCAGATATGCAGTATTTT. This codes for CASSYGVSADMQYF.

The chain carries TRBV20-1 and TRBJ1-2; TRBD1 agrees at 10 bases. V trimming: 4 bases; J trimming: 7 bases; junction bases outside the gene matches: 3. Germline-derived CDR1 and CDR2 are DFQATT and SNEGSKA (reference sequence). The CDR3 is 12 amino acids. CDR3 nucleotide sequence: TGCAGTGCTACGACAGGGGGCTTTGGCTACACCTTC. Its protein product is CSATTGGFGYTF.

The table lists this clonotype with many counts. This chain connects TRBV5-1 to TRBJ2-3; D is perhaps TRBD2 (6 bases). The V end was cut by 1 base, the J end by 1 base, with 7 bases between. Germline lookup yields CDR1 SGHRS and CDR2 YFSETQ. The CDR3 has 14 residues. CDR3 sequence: CASSLSSGTDTQYF. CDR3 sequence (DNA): TGCGCCAGCAGCTTGTCTAGCGGCACAGATACGCAGTATTTT.

The CDR3 loop reads CASSTKRGGRADTQYF. In DNA form, the CDR3 reads TGCGCCAGCAGCACGAAGCGGGGGGGCCGGGCAGATACGCAGTATTTT. The chain combines TRBV5-1 with TRBJ2-3, with TRBD2 matching 10 bases. Germline CDR1 SGHRS, CDR2 YFSETQ. The J segment lost 4 bases and the V segment lost 4 bases, leaving 9 bases of the junction unmatched. This CDR3 comprises 16 residues.

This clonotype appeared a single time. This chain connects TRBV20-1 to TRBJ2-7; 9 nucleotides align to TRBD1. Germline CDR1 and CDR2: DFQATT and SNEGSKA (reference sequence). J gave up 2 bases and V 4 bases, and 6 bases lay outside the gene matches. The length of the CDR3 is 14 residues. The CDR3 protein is CSAKTGTGTYEQYF. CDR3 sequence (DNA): TGCAGTGCTAAAACCGGGACAGGGACCTACGAGCAGTACTTC.

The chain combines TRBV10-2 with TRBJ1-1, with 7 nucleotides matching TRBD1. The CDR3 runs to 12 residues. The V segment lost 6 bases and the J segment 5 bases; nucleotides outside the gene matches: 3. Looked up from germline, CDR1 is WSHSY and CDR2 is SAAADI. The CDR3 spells CASRQGVTEAFF. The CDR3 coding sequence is TGCGCCAGCAGGCAGGGGGTGACTGAAGCTTTCTTT.

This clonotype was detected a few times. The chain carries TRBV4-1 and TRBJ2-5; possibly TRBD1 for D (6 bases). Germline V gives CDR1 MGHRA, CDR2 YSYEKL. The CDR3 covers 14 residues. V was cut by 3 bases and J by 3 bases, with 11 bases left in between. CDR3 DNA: TGCGCCAGCAGCCATCGTAACAGGGAAGAGACCCAGTACTTC. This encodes CASSHRNREETQYF.

The CDR3 reads CASTIWTGQDSPLHF. DNA for the CDR3: TGTGCCAGCACTATTTGGACAGGGCAAGATTCACCCCTCCACTTT. The V gene is TRBV12-3 or TRBV12-4, the J gene TRBJ1-6; 8 bases are a match to TRBD1. This CDR3 spans 15 amino acids. J gave up 8 bases and V 7 bases, and 10 bases lay outside the gene matches.

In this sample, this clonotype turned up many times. The CDR3 DNA follows: TGCAGCGTTCATCCGTTGCAGGGGGCATTCGGGGAGACCCAGTACTTC. It yields the protein CSVHPLQGAFGETQYF. The chain couples TRBV29-1 to TRBJ2-5; 8 bases are shared with TRBD1. The CDR3 has 16 amino acids. The V segment lost 5 bases and the J segment 5 bases; nucleotides outside the gene matches: 16. Germline values: CDR1 SQVTM, CDR2 ANQGSEA.

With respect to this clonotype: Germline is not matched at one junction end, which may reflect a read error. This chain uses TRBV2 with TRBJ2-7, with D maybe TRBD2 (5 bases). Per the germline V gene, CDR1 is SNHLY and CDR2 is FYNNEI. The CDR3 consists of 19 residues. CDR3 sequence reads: CASSDRGRQLVSGQETQDF. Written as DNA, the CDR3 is TGTGCCAGCAGTGATCGTGGTCGCCAGTTGGTGAGCGGCCAAGAGACCCAGGACTTC.

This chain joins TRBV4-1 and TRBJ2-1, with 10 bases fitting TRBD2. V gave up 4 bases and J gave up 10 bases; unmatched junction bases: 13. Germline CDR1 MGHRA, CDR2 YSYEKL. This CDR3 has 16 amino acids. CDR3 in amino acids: CASSRPSGTSVPEQFF. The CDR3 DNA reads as TGCGCCAGCAGCCGCCCTTCCGGGACTAGCGTTCCCGAGCAGTTCTTC.

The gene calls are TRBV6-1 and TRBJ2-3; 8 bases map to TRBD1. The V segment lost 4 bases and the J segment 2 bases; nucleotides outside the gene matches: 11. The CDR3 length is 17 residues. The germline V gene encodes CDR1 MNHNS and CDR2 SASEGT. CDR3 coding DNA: TGTGCCAGCAGTGCTTTCTCCGGGACAGGCTTCACAGATACGCAGTATTTT. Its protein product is CASSAFSGTGFTDTQYF.

This CDR3 is CASSTGQGNVYTF. The CDR3 DNA sequence: TGCGCCAGCAGTACCGGACAGGGCAATGTCTACACCTTC. The chain combines TRBV5-1 with TRBJ1-2, with 8 bases fitting TRBD1. Germline V gene lookup returns CDR1 SGHRS and CDR2 YFSETQ. This CDR3 region has 13 residues. The V gene end was trimmed by 5 bases and the J gene end by 10 bases; junction bases not matched to a gene: 10.

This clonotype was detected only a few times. The CDR3 sequence is CASSETSGGVVEQFF. The DNA for the CDR3 is TGTGCCAGCAGTGAGACTAGCGGGGGGGTGGTAGAGCAGTTCTTC. V and J are TRBV2 and TRBJ2-1, with 14 bases that match TRBD2. Germline CDR1 reads SNHLY; CDR2 reads FYNNEI. V was clipped by 3 bases and J by 10 bases; unmatched bases: 5. The CDR3 has 15 residues.

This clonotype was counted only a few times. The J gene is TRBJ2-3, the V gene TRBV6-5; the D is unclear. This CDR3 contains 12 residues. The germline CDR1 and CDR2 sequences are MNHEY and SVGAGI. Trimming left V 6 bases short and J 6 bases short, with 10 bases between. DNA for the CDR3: TGTGCCAGCAGCCAACGACGGGATACGCAGTATTTT. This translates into CASSQRRDTQYF.

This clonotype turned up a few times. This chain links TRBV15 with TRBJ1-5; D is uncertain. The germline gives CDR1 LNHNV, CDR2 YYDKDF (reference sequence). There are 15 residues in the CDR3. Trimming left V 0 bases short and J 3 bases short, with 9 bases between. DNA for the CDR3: TGTGCCACCAGCAGAGATTCCACCAACAATCAGCCCCAGCATTTT. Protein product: CATSRDSTNNQPQHF.

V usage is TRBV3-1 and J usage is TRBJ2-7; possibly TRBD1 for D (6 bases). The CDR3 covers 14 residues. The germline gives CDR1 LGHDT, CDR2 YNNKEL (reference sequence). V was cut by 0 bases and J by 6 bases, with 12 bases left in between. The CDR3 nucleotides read TGTGCCAGCAGCCAAGATGTGGGGGCTCGCGAGCAGTACTTC. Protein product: CASSQDVGAREQYF.